Following are 2 T cell receptor beta chains from one sample sequenced in a study of cytomegalovirus exposure and HLA in healthy donors. The PCR was carried out with 60 Vbeta primers and 13 Jbeta primers. Generated by immunoSEQ multiplex PCR, the TCRdb table keeps only in-frame clones and is missing some. This table has about 120,000 clones, under 70% appearing once. The sequenced material came from PBMCs. Receptors were obtained from a man aged 18 to 29 in good health and CMV-seronegative.

This clone has just a few counts. The chain's CDR3 is CASSDRDGQPYNEQFF. In nucleotides, the CDR3 is TGTGCCAGCAGCGATCGGGACGGACAGCCTTACAATGAGCAGTTCTTC. J is TRBJ2-1 and V is TRBV9, with D possibly TRBD1 on 6 matching bases. V lost 3 bases and J lost 4, with 17 bases in between. Germline V gives CDR1 SGDLS, CDR2 YYNGEE. This CDR3 comprises 16 residues. Full variable domain (remainder filled in from reference TRBV9 and TRBJ2-1): DSGVTQTPKHLITATGQRVTLRCSPRSGDLSVYWYQQSLDQGLQFLIQYYNGEERAKGNILERFSAQQFPDLHSELNLSSLELGDSALYFCASSDRDGQPYNEQFFGPGTRLTVL.

V gene TRBV7-2 combines with J gene TRBJ2-7; TRBD2 aligns across 12 bases. The V gene end was trimmed by 0 bases and the J gene end by 1 base; junction bases not matched to a gene: 13. Looked up from germline, CDR1 is SGHTA and CDR2 is FQGNSA. The CDR3 spans 20 residues. CDR3 nucleotides: TGTGCCAGCAGCTTAGCGTCGACTAGCGGGAGTTCTCAATATTCCTACGAGCAGTACTTC. It encodes CASSLASTSGSSQYSYEQYF.